This TCR beta chain was sequenced in a study of identical twins. This CDR3 is built from 12 residues. J gave up 6 bases and V 3 bases, and 1 base lay outside the gene matches. Germline lookup yields CDR1 DFQATT and CDR2 SNEGSKA (reference sequence). One entry per CDR3 protein, called by TCRdb with MiXCR from the 5' RACE reads. Among hundreds of thousands of distinct CDR3 sequences listed, less than 25% were seen once. This sample also appeared in a second study, on T cells expressing NK-cell markers.

The chain couples TRBV20-1 to TRBJ2-1; 8 nucleotides agree with TRBD2. Material: PBMCs. This receptor was taken from a young woman in good health. CDR3 nucleotides: TGCAGTGCTAGCGGGGGGGGCAATGAGCAGTTCTTC. Residues: CSASGGGNEQFF.